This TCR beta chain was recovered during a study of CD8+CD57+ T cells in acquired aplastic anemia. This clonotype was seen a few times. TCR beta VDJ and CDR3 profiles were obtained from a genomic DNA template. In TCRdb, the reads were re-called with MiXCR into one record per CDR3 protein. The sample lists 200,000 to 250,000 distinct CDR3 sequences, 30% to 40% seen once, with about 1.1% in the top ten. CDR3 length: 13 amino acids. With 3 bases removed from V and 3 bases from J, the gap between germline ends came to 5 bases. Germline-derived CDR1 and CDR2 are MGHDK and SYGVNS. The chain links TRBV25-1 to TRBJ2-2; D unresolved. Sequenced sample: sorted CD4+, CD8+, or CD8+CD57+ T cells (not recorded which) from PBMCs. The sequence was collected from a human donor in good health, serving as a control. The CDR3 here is CASSDTDTGELFF. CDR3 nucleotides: TGTGCCAGCAGTGACACAGACACCGGGGAGCTGTTTTTT.